Listed here are 4 T cell receptor beta chains from one sample, sequenced in a study of T cell clonotyping in hematopoietic cell transplantation. TCRdb's table, derived via immunoSEQ multiplex PCR, lists solely in-frame clones and lacks some. Of some 30,000 clones in the sample, 95% were seen once. Specimen: peripheral blood mononuclear cells. These receptors were collected from a man aged 45-65 years in good health. Some clones in this sample may be carry-over from other donors' samples.

In its sample, this clone was seen once. The chain has TRBV14 and TRBJ2-7, with D possibly TRBD1 on 6 matching bases. Germline CDR1 is SGHDN and CDR2 is FVKESK. CDR3 length: 16 residues. Trimming took off 4 bases at V and 9 bases at J, with 25 bases between the two ends. For the CDR3, the DNA is TGTGCCAGCAGCCCCTTAGGGGCACCAGGGACAACCGGGCAGTACTTC. The encoded protein is CASSPLGAPGTTGQYF.

This chain links TRBV2 with TRBJ1-1; 7 bases are a match to TRBD1. V was clipped by 2 bases and J by 5 bases; unmatched bases: 5. Germline loops: CDR1 SNHLY, CDR2 FYNNEI. The CDR3 contains 14 residues. Here the CDR3 reads CASSERETGTEAFF. The CDR3 bases are TGTGCCAGCAGTGAAAGGGAGACAGGGACTGAAGCTTTCTTT. Full variable domain (remainder filled in from reference TRBV2 and TRBJ1-1): EPEVTQTPSHQVTQMGQEVILRCVPISNHLYFYWYRQILGQKVEFLVSFYNNEISEKSEIFDDQFSVERPDGSNFTLKIRSTKLEDSAMYFCASSERETGTEAFFGQGTRLTVV.

The chain recombines TRBV2 with TRBJ1-3; TRBD1 matches at 7 bases. Per the germline V gene, CDR1 is SNHLY and CDR2 is FYNNEI. V was clipped by 8 bases and J by 2 bases; unmatched bases: 3. The CDR3 has 13 residues. The CDR3 loop is CASSDRAGNTIYF. The CDR3 DNA follows: TGTGCCAGCTCAGACAGGGCTGGAAACACCATATATTTT.

The V and J genes are TRBV6-5 and TRBJ2-5; maybe TRBD2 (7 bases). Trimming took 8 bases from V and 5 from J, leaving 18 bases between them. Germline lookup yields CDR1 MNHEY and CDR2 SVGAGI. This CDR3 contains 14 residues. CDR3 sequence reads: CASRPGGAFETQYF. CDR3 nucleotides: TGTGCCAGCCGCCCGGGGGGCGCTTTCGAGACCCAGTACTTC.